Following are 27 T cell receptor beta chains from one sample sequenced in a study of T cells in Graves' hyperthyroidism and ophthalmopathy. Amplification of TCR beta CDR3 regions was performed using RNA transcripts as template. RT-PCR in the first round (using the HTBI primer set) targeted the TCR CDR3. Using its own MiXCR run on the multiplex PCR reads, TCRdb lists one record per CDR3 protein. The data hold about 690,000 distinct CDR3 sequences, with 15% to 20% observed a single time. Material: blood. These receptors originate from a man aged 45-65 years with Graves' hyperthyroidism.

In its sample, this clonotype was seen many times. The genes are TRBV28 and TRBJ2-7; D remains unclear. The length of the CDR3 is 12 residues. CDR1 MDHEN and CDR2 SYDVKM come from the germline V gene. V was clipped by 4 bases and J by 4 bases, with 8 bases between them. This chain's CDR3 is CASSYSIYEQYF. CDR3 coding DNA: TGTGCCAGCAGTTACAGCATTTACGAGCAGTACTTC.

The V and J genes are TRBV20-1 and TRBJ2-7; 10 nucleotides agree with TRBD1. The germline V gene has CDR1 DFQATT and CDR2 SNEGSKA (reference sequence). This CDR3 has 15 residues. With 0 bases clipped from V and 3 bases from J, the junction kept 5 bases outside the gene matches. The CDR3 reads CSARDAGQGIYEQYF. CDR3 coding DNA: TGCAGTGCTAGAGACGCGGGACAGGGGATCTACGAGCAGTACTTC.

The V gene is TRBV29-1, the J gene TRBJ1-1; no reliable D call. Germline V gene sequence: CDR1 SQVTM, CDR2 ANQGSEA. The CDR3 spans 13 residues. The V end lost 4 bases, the J end lost 1 base, and 10 bases lay between the germline ends. The chain's CDR3 is CSVAPEPNTEAFF. Written as DNA, the CDR3 is TGCAGCGTTGCCCCGGAACCGAACACTGAAGCTTTCTTT.

In its sample, this clonotype was seen many times. The chain recombines TRBV19 with TRBJ1-1; D is ambiguous. Trimming removed 7 bases from V and 2 bases from J, with 11 bases in between. The CDR3 extends over 13 amino acids. Germline V gene lookup returns CDR1 LNHDA and CDR2 SQIVND (reference sequence). The CDR3 region has the DNA TGTGCCAGTACCAAGACCGCCAACACTGAAGCTTTCTTT. Translating gives CASTKTANTEAFF.

This clonotype appeared a few times. V usage is TRBV7-9 and J usage is TRBJ1-2, with TRBD1 matching over 11 bases. The length of the CDR3 is 15 residues. V gave up 1 base and J gave up 5 bases; unmatched junction bases: 3. Germline CDR1 reads SEHNR; CDR2 reads FQNEAQ (reference sequence). CDR3 sequence: CASSLDRDRGYGYTF. DNA for the CDR3: TGTGCCAGCAGCTTAGACCGGGACAGGGGGTATGGCTACACCTTC.

This clonotype has just a few counts. This chain joins TRBV6-2 or TRBV6-3 and TRBJ2-7, with a possible D match to TRBD2 (5 bases). The CDR3 spans 15 residues. Trimming stripped 5 bases from V and 1 base from J, with 15 bases between. Germline V gene sequence: CDR1 MNHEY, CDR2 SVGEGT. Here the CDR3 DNA reads TGTGCCAGCAGTACGGGGTCATCCCTTTCCTACGAGCAGTACTTC. Amino acid sequence: CASSTGSSLSYEQYF.

This clonotype was picked up many times. The chain recombines TRBV28 with TRBJ1-1, with 8 nucleotides matching TRBD1. J was trimmed by 5 bases and V by 5 bases; bases with no gene match: 10. The CDR3 contains 15 residues. Germline V gene sequence: CDR1 MDHEN, CDR2 SYDVKM. CDR3 loop: CASSPTGGGWTEAFF. CDR3 in DNA: TGTGCCAGCAGTCCCACAGGGGGAGGATGGACTGAAGCTTTCTTT. Based on the CDR3 plus reference TRBV28 and TRBJ1-1, the full variable domain is DVKVTQSSRYLVKRTGEKVFLECVQDMDHENMFWYRQDPGLGLRLIYFSYDVKMKEKGDIPEGYSVSREKKERFSLILESASTNQTSMYLCASSPTGGGWTEAFFGQGTRLTVV.

This clonotype was detected a few times. A read error is possible here, since a much larger clone lies one base away. This chain uses TRBV2 with TRBJ2-7; TRBD1 might be the D (6 bases). This CDR3 contains 11 residues. Germline V lookup: CDR1 SNHLY, CDR2 FYNNEI. The CDR3 spells CASMRGYGQYF. The DNA for the CDR3 is TGTGCCAGCATGAGGGGGTACGGGCAGTACTTC.

The genes are TRBV4-3 and TRBJ1-4; possible D gene TRBD1, 5 bases. V lost 1 base and J 6 bases, leaving 12 bases between the germline ends. CDR3 length: 15 residues. Germline V gene data show CDR1 as LGHNA and CDR2 as YSLEER. The chain's CDR3 is CASSQVLTRDEKLFF. CDR3 nucleotides: TGCGCCAGCAGCCAAGTATTAACCAGGGATGAAAAACTGTTTTTT.

The chain is built from TRBV19 and TRBJ2-2, with 10 bases that match TRBD2. From germline, CDR1 is LNHDA and CDR2 SQIVND (reference sequence). V trimming: 10 bases; J trimming: 6 bases; junction bases outside the gene matches: 8. The CDR3 length is 14 residues. CDR3 sequence reads: CATSGLALSGELFF. CDR3 DNA sequence: TGTGCCACCTCGGGACTAGCGTTATCCGGGGAGCTGTTTTTT.

This clonotype came up many times. This sequence joins TRBV28 and TRBJ2-4; 11 nucleotides align to TRBD1. Germline CDR1 is MDHEN and CDR2 is SYDVKM. The trim removed 7 bases at V and 1 base at J, leaving 6 bases unmatched. The CDR3 spans 16 residues. The CDR3 spells CASNGQGASAKNIQYF. The CDR3 bases are TGTGCCAGCAACGGACAGGGGGCGTCGGCCAAAAACATTCAGTACTTC.

This chain joins TRBV4-3 and TRBJ2-7; 9 bases align to TRBD2. The CDR3 spans 14 residues. CDR1 is LGHNA, CDR2 YSLEER, per germline. The V gene end was trimmed by 2 bases and the J gene end by 6 bases; junction bases not matched to a gene: 5. The CDR3: CASSQLSGSPEQYF. The DNA of the CDR3 is TGCGCCAGCAGCCAACTTAGCGGGAGCCCCGAGCAGTACTTC.

This clonotype was picked up a small number of times. The J gene is TRBJ1-1, the V gene TRBV20-1; perhaps TRBD1 as D (6 bases). CDR3 size: 13 residues. Trimming took off 7 bases at V and 6 bases at J, with 18 bases between the two ends. Germline V gene sequence: CDR1 DFQATT, CDR2 SNEGSKA (reference sequence). CDR3 in DNA: TGCAGTGTTGGGACAAATGAACACTCTGAAGCTTTCTTT. Amino acids: CSVGTNEHSEAFF.

The chain is built from TRBV19 and TRBJ2-2, with TRBD1 matching over 9 bases. Germline V lookup: CDR1 LNHDA, CDR2 SQIVND (reference sequence). CDR3 length equals 14 residues. V was pared by 7 bases and J by 5 bases, with 5 bases of the junction left unmatched. The CDR3 protein is CASTDRGRTGELFF. CDR3 coding DNA: TGTGCCAGTACGGACAGGGGACGGACCGGGGAGCTGTTTTTT.

This clonotype came up many times. The gene calls are TRBV7-2 and TRBJ2-3, with TRBD1 identical over 7 bases. Germline CDR1 SGHTA, CDR2 FQGNSA. This CDR3 spans 16 amino acids. V lost 5 bases to trimming and J lost 3 bases; unmatched junction nucleotides: 11. CDR3 DNA sequence: TGTGCCAGCAGCCGGCCGGACAGGATCTTTACAGATACGCAGTATTTT. Protein sequence: CASSRPDRIFTDTQYF.

There are many counts of this clonotype. The rearrangement links TRBV12-5 to TRBJ1-1; D may be TRBD1 (5 bases). Deletions cut 5 bases from V and 7 bases from J, with 20 bases between. This CDR3 spans 15 amino acids. The germline gives CDR1 LGHNT, CDR2 FRNRAP. CDR3 loop: CASGPPDRLQIEAFF. As DNA, the CDR3 is TGTGCTAGTGGTCCCCCCGACAGACTACAAATTGAAGCTTTCTTT.

The chain has TRBV20-1 and TRBJ2-1; 8 nucleotides align to TRBD2. There are 13 residues in the CDR3. CDR1 is DFQATT, CDR2 SNEGSKA, per germline (reference sequence). V shed 3 bases and J 9 bases; nucleotides not matched to a gene: 7. CDR3 amino acids: CSARPGLEGEQFF. CDR3 DNA: TGCAGTGCTAGGCCGGGACTAGAGGGTGAGCAGTTCTTC.

The V gene is TRBV10-3, the J gene TRBJ2-7; 12 bases are a match to TRBD2. There are 16 residues in the CDR3. CDR1 is ENHRY, CDR2 SYGVKD, per germline. Unmatched junction bases numbered 5, after V lost 5 bases and J lost 0 bases. The DNA for the CDR3 is TGTGCCATCAGTTTTTCGACTAGCGGGAGCTCCTACGAGCAGTACTTC. This gives the protein CAISFSTSGSSYEQYF.

The rearrangement joins TRBV4-1 to TRBJ1-2; unclear D gene. Trimming took off 4 bases at V and 7 bases at J, with 22 bases between the two ends. The germline V gene has CDR1 MGHRA and CDR2 YSYEKL. The CDR3 has 16 residues. The CDR3, as DNA: TGCGCCAGCAGCCCCCCGGCGGCAGACCATAAGAGTGGCTACACCTTC. It encodes CASSPPAADHKSGYTF.

The chain joins TRBV7-9 to TRBJ1-4, with a weak D call TRBD1 (6 bases). Germline CDR1 reads SEHNR; CDR2 reads FQNEAQ (reference sequence). Trimming pared 1 base from V and 3 bases from J, leaving 18 bases between. The CDR3 consists of 18 residues. The CDR3 loop is CASSLVQGWPHPNEKLFF. The CDR3 coding sequence is TGTGCCAGCAGCTTAGTTCAGGGGTGGCCCCACCCTAATGAAAAACTGTTTTTT.

Ten or more counts support this clonotype. V usage is TRBV6-1 and J usage is TRBJ2-7; TRBD2 agrees at 8 bases. V dropped 7 bases and J dropped 4; count of bases not matched to a gene: 12. The CDR3 runs to 15 residues. Germline V gives CDR1 MNHNS, CDR2 SASEGT. In DNA, the CDR3 is TGTGCCAGCATGGACTACCGGGAGGGACGGTACGAGCAGTACTTC. It specifies CASMDYREGRYEQYF.

Many counts were recorded for this clonotype. The V gene is TRBV7-6, the J gene TRBJ2-7, with TRBD1 matching 8 bases. This CDR3 comprises 15 residues. The V and J ends lost 1 base and 6 bases, in that order; junction bases with no gene match: 8. Germline V CDR1 and CDR2: SGHVS, FNYEAQ. Here the CDR3 reads CASSLGGQGSIEQYF. The CDR3 DNA reads as TGTGCCAGCAGCTTAGGCGGACAGGGCTCGATCGAGCAGTACTTC. Together with reference TRBV7-6 and TRBJ2-7, the CDR3 gives the full variable domain: GAGVSQSPRYKVTKRGQDVALRCDPISGHVSLYWYRQALGQGPEFLTYFNYEAQQDKSGLPNDRFSAERPEGSISTLTIQRTEQRDSAMYRCASSLGGQGSIEQYFGPGTRLTVT.

Ten or more counts support this clonotype. DNA of the CDR3: TGTGCCAGCACCTCTTTGCGGGGGGGGGTGGAGGGCACAGATACGCAGTATTTT. Its protein product is CASTSLRGGVEGTDTQYF. This chain connects TRBV28 to TRBJ2-3; TRBD2 agrees at 9 bases. The CDR3 length is 18 residues. Looked up from germline, CDR1 is MDHEN and CDR2 is SYDVKM. V shed 7 bases, J shed 1 base, and the junction held 15 bases outside the gene matches. The whole variable domain, filled in from reference TRBV28 and TRBJ2-3, reads DVKVTQSSRYLVKRTGEKVFLECVQDMDHENMFWYRQDPGLGLRLIYFSYDVKMKEKGDIPEGYSVSREKKERFSLILESASTNQTSMYLCASTSLRGGVEGTDTQYFGPGTRLTVL.

The chain recombines TRBV30 with TRBJ2-1; TRBD2 aligns across 8 bases. Per the germline V gene, CDR1 is GTSNPN and CDR2 is SVGIG (reference sequence). The CDR3 length is 15 residues. After removal of 0 bases from V and 3 bases from J, the junction contained 4 bases not matched to a gene. The CDR3 DNA follows: TGTGCCTGGAGTGTAAATAGCGGGGTCTACAATGAGCAGTTCTTC. This gives the protein CAWSVNSGVYNEQFF.

This clonotype was picked up a small number of times. The rearrangement uses TRBV11-3 and TRBJ1-5; 9 bases match TRBD1. CDR1 is SGHNT, CDR2 YENEEA, per germline. The J segment lost 6 bases and the V segment lost 1 base, leaving 10 bases of the junction unmatched. The CDR3 spans 17 residues. The CDR3 sequence is CASSLVGRTGETQPQHF. The CDR3 region has the DNA TGTGCCAGCAGCTTAGTGGGTCGGACAGGGGAGACTCAGCCCCAGCATTTT.

The V gene is TRBV6-1, the J gene TRBJ1-6; D call uncertain. The V and J ends lost 2 bases and 7 bases respectively, with 3 bases between them. Germline-derived CDR1 and CDR2 are MNHNS and SASEGT. The CDR3 has 12 residues. CDR3 DNA sequence: TGTGCCAGCAGTGAATGGAATTCACCCCTCCACTTT. Translating gives CASSEWNSPLHF.

This clonotype was found many times. The chain couples TRBV20-1 to TRBJ1-4; no firm D call. The CDR3 consists of 15 residues. CDR1 is DFQATT and CDR2 is SNEGSKA in the germline V gene (reference sequence). V was clipped by 0 bases and J by 8 bases, with 16 bases between them. The CDR3 loop is CSARDLSRAGEKLFF. CDR3 DNA: TGCAGTGCTAGAGATCTCTCCCGGGCCGGAGAAAAACTGTTTTTT.